This TCR beta chain is drawn from a study of T cells after posttransplantation cyclophosphamide. Profiled with immunoSEQ multiplex PCR; TCRdb holds only in-frame clones, not every one. The top ten clones hold under 15% of a sample with 25,000 to 35,000 clones, around 90% of them seen once. General study points: Recipient CMV seropositivity and CMV reactivation strongly tracked TRB clonality. Later blood repertoires were often dominated by clones from the donor CD8+ memory compartment. Skin or GI-infiltrating T cells shared few TRB sequences with blood.

The CDR3 runs to 13 residues. Germline CDR1 and CDR2: SGHDT and YYEEEE. Trimming took 4 bases from V and 6 from J; bases not matched to a gene: 6. A note on this clone: Its antigen is not known.

The sample was PBMCs. V and J are TRBV5-6 and TRBJ1-2; 7 nucleotides line up with TRBD1. This clonotype was sampled from a middle-aged woman with a blood cancer, CMV-positive, and with a related stem cell donor. The chain's CDR3 is CASSPTGYNGYTF. CDR3 DNA: TGTGCCAGCAGCCCGACAGGGTATAATGGCTACACCTTC.